These T cell receptor beta chains were read from a single sample in a study of T-cell reconstitution after alpha-beta-depleted transplantation in children. MiXCR, applied by TCRdb to the PCR reads, yields one record per CDR3 protein. The repertoire holds about 230,000 distinct CDR3 sequences, with 9.7% as singletons. Sequencing was performed on PBMCs from the stem cell graft donor, taken from the stem cell graft. The receptor set was obtained from a human donor who donated a stem cell graft to a child with SCID. CDR3s include the opening cysteine and the closing phenylalanine or tryptophan. D genes are given only for firm matches. The size field is filled for only some rows; it gives once, few, many or a size class.

d_call	j_call	clone_size	v_call	cdr3_nt	cdr3_aa
NA	TRBJ2-7	many	TRBV5-1	TGCGCCAGCAGCTTGGGACAGGCCGACGTCTACGAGCAGTACTTC	CASSLGQADVYEQYF
NA	TRBJ1-4	many	TRBV20-1	TGCAGTGCTAGAGATTTCAGGGTGTTAACTAATGAAAAACTGTTTTTT	CSARDFRVLTNEKLFF
TRBD1	TRBJ2-2	NA	TRBV28	TGTGCCAGCAGTTTACGCCAGGGGGCGCGCAGCGGGGAGCTGTTTTTT	CASSLRQGARSGELFF
NA	TRBJ1-6	many	TRBV25-1	TGTGCCAGCATCAAATCGGAGTATAATTCACCCCTCCACTTT	CASIKSEYNSPLHF
TRBD1	TRBJ2-1	many	TRBV19	TGTGCCAGTAGTACGTTAACAGGGGCCTCCTACAATGAGCAGTTCTTC	CASSTLTGASYNEQFF
NA	TRBJ2-1	many	TRBV11-2	TGTGCCAGCAGCTTAGGGGTCTCTAACAATGAGCAGTTCTTC	CASSLGVSNNEQFF
NA	TRBJ2-2	many	TRBV11-2	TGTGCCAGCACCCCGAACAGGGATCAACGCGGGGAGCTGTTTTTT	CASTPNRDQRGELFF
NA	TRBJ1-3	many	TRBV12-3/TRBV12-4	TGTGCCAGCACCTCATTGGACACCATATATTTT	CASTSLDTIYF
NA	TRBJ1-2	many	TRBV12-3/TRBV12-4	TGTGCCAGCAGTTTTGGGGGGAGAGGCTACACCTTC	CASSFGGRGYTF
NA	TRBJ1-2	NA	TRBV2	TGTGCCAGCAGTGAATTTTCCGCGGGGTACGATGGCTACACCTTC	CASSEFSAGYDGYTF
NA	TRBJ1-5	many	TRBV12-3/TRBV12-4	TGTGCCAGCAGTTTGGGAGGGCTCAATCAGCCCCAGCATTTT	CASSLGGLNQPQHF
NA	TRBJ2-3	many	TRBV15	TGTGCCACCAGCAGTGCCCGGACGGCAGATACGCAGTATTTT	CATSSARTADTQYF
NA	TRBJ1-2	many	TRBV20-1	TGCAGTGCTAGAGATCTCAATTTGGGGCAGGGGCAGGACTATGGCTACACCTTC	CSARDLNLGQGQDYGYTF
TRBD1	TRBJ2-3	many	TRBV5-1	TGCGCCAGCAGCCTAGACAGGGACGCGCAGTATTTT	CASSLDRDAQYF
NA	TRBJ2-3	many	TRBV3-1	TGTGCCAGCAGCCTAACGCCACGGACGGTCACAGATACGCAGTATTTT	CASSLTPRTVTDTQYF
TRBD1	TRBJ2-1	many	TRBV2	TGTGCCAGCAGTGAAGGGTACCCAGGGGGAGAGCAGTTCTTC	CASSEGYPGGEQFF
TRBD2	TRBJ2-1	many	TRBV20-1	TGCAGTGCCCTGGGAGCGGGGGGACAGAGCTCCTACAATGAGCAGTTCTTC	CSALGAGGQSSYNEQFF
NA	TRBJ2-7	many	TRBV20-1	TGCAGTGCTAGAGCCTTCTCACAGGACCTCTACGAGCAGTACTTC	CSARAFSQDLYEQYF
TRBD1	TRBJ1-2	many	TRBV7-2	TGTGCCAGCAGCTTAGGGGCCGGGACAGATAACTATGGCTACACCTTC	CASSLGAGTDNYGYTF
TRBD1	TRBJ1-1	few	TRBV7-9	TGTGCCAGCAGCTCGACAGGGGCTACTGAAGCTTTCTTT	CASSSTGATEAFF
TRBD1	TRBJ2-3	many	TRBV28	TGTGCCAGCAGTCCAGGGGACAGGGGGCGGCCAGATACGCAGTATTTT	CASSPGDRGRPDTQYF
TRBD2	TRBJ2-3	many	TRBV20-1	TGCAGTGCCCTAGCGGCGGGGACCACAGATACGCAGTATTTT	CSALAAGTTDTQYF
TRBD1	TRBJ1-2	NA	TRBV7-2	TGTGCCAGCGGCCCAGACAGGGACTATGGCTACACCTTC	CASGPDRDYGYTF
NA	TRBJ1-3	many	TRBV5-1	TGCGCCAGCAGTCCGAGCTCTGGAAACACCATATATTTT	CASSPSSGNTIYF
TRBD2	TRBJ2-2	NA	TRBV11-2	TGTGCCAGCAGCTTTGGCCCGCTAGCGGGGACCGGGGAGCTGTTTTTT	CASSFGPLAGTGELFF
TRBD1	TRBJ2-1	many	TRBV6-1	TGTGCCAGCAGCTTTTCTTACGCGGGACAGGGGTCCTACAATGAGCAGTTCTTC	CASSFSYAGQGSYNEQFF
NA	TRBJ1-2	NA	TRBV24-1	TGTGCCACCAGTGATCCCGGGGTAAGAGGGCACTATGGCTACACCTTC	CATSDPGVRGHYGYTF
NA	TRBJ1-1	many	TRBV10-3	TGTGCCATCAGCTCCGGTTTGGTCGAAGCTTTCTTT	CAISSGLVEAFF
TRBD1	TRBJ1-1	many	TRBV5-1	TGCGCCAGCAGCCCCGGACAGGATGAAGCTTTCTTT	CASSPGQDEAFF